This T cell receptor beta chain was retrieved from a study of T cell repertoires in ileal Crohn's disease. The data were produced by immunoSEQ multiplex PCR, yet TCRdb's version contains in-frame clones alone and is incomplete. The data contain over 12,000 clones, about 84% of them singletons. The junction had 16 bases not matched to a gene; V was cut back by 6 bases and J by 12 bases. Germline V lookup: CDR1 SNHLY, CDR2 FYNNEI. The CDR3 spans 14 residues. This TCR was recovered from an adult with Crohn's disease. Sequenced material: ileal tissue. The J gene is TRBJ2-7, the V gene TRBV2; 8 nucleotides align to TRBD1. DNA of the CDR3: TGTGCCAGCAGGGATTGGACAGGGAAGGAGGTCCCGTACTTC. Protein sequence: CASRDWTGKEVPYF.